This TCR beta chain derives from a study of fetal regulatory T cell absence and autoimmunity. Overall study findings and caveats: Pancreas and cord blood did not differ much in TRB family usage.

The CDR3 spans 14 residues. Trimming left V 6 bases short and J 8 bases short, with 17 bases between. Germline V lookup: CDR1 SGHNT, CDR2 YYREEE (reference sequence). A remark on this clone: What it binds is unknown.

The assay was run at survey level. The protocol was immunoSEQ multiplex PCR, while the TCRdb copy is restricted to in-frame clones and leaves out a portion. The sample lists about 95,000 clones; roughly 78% were seen once. The TCR was taken from a male donor with IPEX syndrome. V and J are TRBV5-4 and TRBJ2-2, with D unresolved. The sample comprised pancreas tissue. CDR3 amino acids: CASTLTTGGGELFF. In DNA form, the CDR3 reads TGTGCCAGCACTTTGACGACGGGCGGTGGGGAGCTGTTTTTT. Drawing the rest from reference TRBV5-4 and TRBJ2-2, the complete variable domain is ETGVTQSPTHLIKTRGQQVTLRCSSQSGHNTVSWYQQALGQGPQFIFQYYREEENGRGNFPPRFSGLQFPNYSSELNVNALELDDSALYLCASTLTTGGGELFFGEGSRLTVL.